The 21 T cell receptor beta chains given below trace back to one sample, sequenced in a study of blood T cell repertoires in COVID-19. TCRdb keeps only in-frame clones here, not all; method: immunoSEQ multiplex PCR. This table holds around 230,000 clones, approximately 84% found once. The source material was PBMCs or T cells enriched from blood (not recorded which). Receptors originate from a man between 40 and 49 years old who had recovered from COVID-19.

Only a few counts were recorded for this clone. The chain employs TRBV5-1 and TRBJ1-2; no definite D call. The germline CDR1 and CDR2 sequences are SGHRS and YFSETQ. The CDR3 covers 13 residues. V lost 0 bases and J 6 bases, leaving 9 bases between the germline ends. CDR3 nucleotides: TGCGCCAGCAGCTTGGCGGGGAGCAATGGCTACACCTTC. Translated: CASSLAGSNGYTF.

The chain's CDR3 is CVTGGDTGELFF. Written as DNA, the CDR3 is TGTGTTACCGGGGGGGACACCGGGGAGCTGTTTTTT. This chain connects TRBV30 to TRBJ2-2; 8 bases match TRBD2. CDR3 length equals 12 residues. Germline V gene lookup returns CDR1 GTSNPN and CDR2 SVGIG (reference sequence).

The chain carries TRBV28 and TRBJ2-1; a possible D gene is TRBD1 (6 bases). The V gene's germline CDR1 is MDHEN and CDR2 SYDVKM. Deletions cut 6 bases from V and 2 bases from J, with 14 bases between. The CDR3 has 15 residues. This CDR3 is CASRPGQGTYNEQFF. The CDR3, as DNA: TGTGCCAGCAGGCCGGGGCAGGGGACCTACAATGAGCAGTTCTTC.

The rearrangement uses TRBV6-6 and TRBJ1-2; no reliable D call. CDR1 and CDR2 (germline): MNHNY, SVGAGI (reference sequence). The CDR3 has 13 amino acids. Trimming cost V 6 bases and J 3 bases, with 11 bases left between them. In DNA, the CDR3 is TGTGCCAGCAGACCCGGGAAGGACTATGGCTACACCTTC. This sequence encodes CASRPGKDYGYTF.

The chain uses TRBV7-3 and TRBJ2-1; D perhaps matches TRBD2 (7 bases). Germline V gives CDR1 SGHTA, CDR2 FQGTGA. The CDR3 is 15 residues long. V lost 4 bases, J lost 9 bases, and 19 bases lay in between. CDR3 region: CASSSISGASGEQFF. CDR3 DNA sequence: TGTGCCAGCAGCTCTATTTCGGGGGCTAGCGGTGAGCAGTTCTTC.

The chain uses TRBV19 and TRBJ2-4; a possible D gene is TRBD1 (6 bases). Trimming cost V 3 bases and J 5 bases, with 29 bases left between them. The CDR3 has 20 amino acids. Germline CDR1 LNHDA, CDR2 SQIVND (reference sequence). The CDR3 DNA reads as TGTGCCAGTAGTATTAAGGGGAAAGGGGGAGCGGACGGTGTAGAAAACATTCAGTACTTC. It codes for CASSIKGKGGADGVENIQYF.

The V and J genes are TRBV5-1 and TRBJ2-5; 13 bases are shared with TRBD2. After removal of 2 bases from V and 1 base from J, the junction contained 2 bases not matched to a gene. CDR1 and CDR2 (germline): SGHRS, YFSETQ. This CDR3 contains 16 residues. CDR3 residues: CASSFGLAGAQETQYF. The CDR3 nucleotides are TGCGCCAGCAGCTTCGGACTAGCGGGAGCCCAAGAGACCCAGTACTTC.

This chain links TRBV6-2 or TRBV6-3 with TRBJ2-1, with a tentative D call TRBD2 (5 bases). Looked up from germline, CDR1 is MNHEY and CDR2 is SVGEGT. The CDR3 is 16 residues long. The V and J ends lost 2 bases and 4 bases respectively, with 15 bases between them. The CDR3 bases are TGTGCCAGCAGTTACCCCGGACTGGGCGCGTACAATGAGCAGTTCTTC. Amino acids: CASSYPGLGAYNEQFF.

This clone was counted only a few times. The chain carries TRBV19 and TRBJ1-6; TRBD1 is a possible D gene (6 bases). In germline, CDR1 is LNHDA, CDR2 SQIVND (reference sequence). Trimming shortened V by 5 bases and J by 7 bases, and 9 bases separated the two germline ends. The CDR3 sequence is 13 residues long. CDR3 sequence: CASSSTGNSPLHF. CDR3 nucleotide sequence: TGTGCCAGTAGTTCTACAGGGAATTCACCCCTCCACTTT.

This chain links TRBV18 with TRBJ2-7; 8 bases fit TRBD1. CDR3 size: 16 residues. Germline-derived CDR1 and CDR2 are KGHSH and LQKENI. V lost 6 bases and J lost 4; bases outside the gene matches: 14. CDR3 bases: TGTGCCAGCTCCCCAATAGGGACAGGCGGCCTATACGAGCAGTACTTC. Amino acids: CASSPIGTGGLYEQYF.

J is TRBJ1-2 and V is TRBV27; tentative D call: TRBD1 (6 bases). CDR1 and CDR2 from the germline V gene are MNHEY and SMNVEV (reference sequence). V lost 3 bases and J lost 0, with 14 bases in between. The CDR3 is 16 amino acids. This CDR3 is CASSFRGALTNYGYTF. The CDR3 DNA sequence: TGTGCCAGCAGTTTCCGGGGGGCCCTTACTAACTATGGCTACACCTTC.

The chain combines TRBV28 with TRBJ1-4; D perhaps matches TRBD1 (6 bases). V lost 1 base and J lost 8, with 14 bases in between. The CDR3 sequence is 15 residues long. CDR1 and CDR2 (germline): MDHEN, SYDVKM. As DNA, the CDR3 is TGTGCCAGCAGTTTATACAGGGCTGTACAGGAAAAACTGTTTTTT. Amino acids: CASSLYRAVQEKLFF.

J is TRBJ2-7 and V is TRBV3-1 (or the pseudogene TRBV3-2), with D possibly being TRBD2 (5 bases). This CDR3 is built from 12 residues. With 3 bases removed from V and 9 bases from J, the gap between germline ends came to 12 bases. CDR1 and CDR2 from the germline V gene are LGHDT and YNNKEL (reference sequence). The CDR3 region has the DNA TGTGCCAGCAGCCACGGGGAAACGGGGCAGTACTTC. Amino acid sequence: CASSHGETGQYF.

This chain joins TRBV6-6 and TRBJ1-1; weak D call: TRBD1 (6 bases). V dropped 7 bases and J dropped 2 bases, with 14 bases sitting between them. The CDR3 covers 14 residues. Germline CDR1 MNHNY, CDR2 SVGAGI (reference sequence). The CDR3 here is CASTLGGVNTEAFF. The CDR3 DNA follows: TGTGCCAGCACTCTAGGGGGAGTCAACACTGAAGCTTTCTTT.

The rearrangement uses TRBV3-1 (or the pseudogene TRBV3-2) and TRBJ2-4; D might be TRBD2 (6 bases). Trimming shortened V by 4 bases and J by 6 bases, and 13 bases separated the two germline ends. The CDR3 runs to 14 residues. Germline loops: CDR1 LGHDT, CDR2 YNNKEL (reference sequence). CDR3 coding DNA: TGTGCCAGCAGCCCCAATCCGCGGGGAAACATTCAGTACTTC. It specifies CASSPNPRGNIQYF.

The chain has TRBV28 and TRBJ2-3, with 8 bases lining up with TRBD1. CDR1 is MDHEN, CDR2 SYDVKM, per germline. The CDR3 spans 15 residues. V gave up 6 bases and J gave up 2 bases; unmatched junction bases: 7. The chain's CDR3 is CASSHNRGNTDTQYF. As DNA, the CDR3 is TGTGCCAGCAGCCACAACAGGGGGAACACAGATACGCAGTATTTT.

The chain couples TRBV19 to TRBJ2-1; 11 bases are shared with TRBD2. With V trimmed by 0 bases and J by 9 bases, 4 bases remained unmatched. The CDR3 length is 15 residues. The germline gives CDR1 LNHDA, CDR2 SQIVND (reference sequence). The CDR3 spells CASSIDSGRAAEQFF. The CDR3 bases are TGTGCCAGTAGTATAGATAGCGGGAGGGCCGCTGAGCAGTTCTTC. Full variable domain (remainder filled in from reference TRBV19 and TRBJ2-1): DGGITQSPKYLFRKEGQNVTLSCEQNLNHDAMYWYRQDPGQGLRLIYYSQIVNDFQKGDIAEGYSVSREKKESFPLTVTSAQKNPTAFYLCASSIDSGRAAEQFFGPGTRLTVL.

The gene calls are TRBV12-3 or TRBV12-4 and TRBJ2-5, with a tentative D call TRBD2 (5 bases). V shed 3 bases and J shed 5 bases, with 10 bases lying between them. This CDR3 has 13 residues. CDR3 residues: CASSFEGLETQYF. As DNA, the CDR3 is TGTGCCAGCAGTTTCGAGGGCCTGGAGACCCAGTACTTC.

CDR3 in DNA: TGCGCCAGCAGCCGGGGGGGCTTCGAGTCCTACGAGCAGTACTTC. Its protein product is CASSRGGFESYEQYF. The V call is TRBV5-1, the J call TRBJ2-7, with 8 bases identical to TRBD2. This CDR3 has 15 amino acids. The ends lost 4 bases at V and 1 base at J; junction bases unmatched: 7. Germline V gene sequence: CDR1 SGHRS, CDR2 YFSETQ.

This clone was observed a single time. The chain employs TRBV7-2 and TRBJ2-1; D remains ambiguous. Germline CDR1 reads SGHTA; CDR2 reads FQGNSA. The CDR3 covers 17 residues. The V and J ends lost 4 bases and 5 bases respectively, with 21 bases between them. CDR3 nucleotides: TGTGCCAGCAGCTCTCATCCTTCGGTTATTCCCGACAATGAGCAGTTCTTC. This gives the protein CASSSHPSVIPDNEQFF. Combining the CDR3 with reference TRBV7-2 and TRBJ2-1 gives the whole variable domain GAGVSQSPSNKVTEKGKDVELRCDPISGHTALYWYRQSLGQGLEFLIYFQGNSAPDKSGLPSDRFSAERTGGSVSTLTIQRTQQEDSAVYLCASSSHPSVIPDNEQFFGPGTRLTVL.

The CDR3 DNA reads TGTGCCAGCAGCGTCGAGGCCAACTATGGCTACACCTTC. Residues: CASSVEANYGYTF. This sequence joins TRBV28 and TRBJ1-2; no clear D gene. This CDR3 contains 13 residues. Germline V gene data show CDR1 as MDHEN and CDR2 as SYDVKM. V was cut by 6 bases and J by 2 bases, with 10 bases left in between.